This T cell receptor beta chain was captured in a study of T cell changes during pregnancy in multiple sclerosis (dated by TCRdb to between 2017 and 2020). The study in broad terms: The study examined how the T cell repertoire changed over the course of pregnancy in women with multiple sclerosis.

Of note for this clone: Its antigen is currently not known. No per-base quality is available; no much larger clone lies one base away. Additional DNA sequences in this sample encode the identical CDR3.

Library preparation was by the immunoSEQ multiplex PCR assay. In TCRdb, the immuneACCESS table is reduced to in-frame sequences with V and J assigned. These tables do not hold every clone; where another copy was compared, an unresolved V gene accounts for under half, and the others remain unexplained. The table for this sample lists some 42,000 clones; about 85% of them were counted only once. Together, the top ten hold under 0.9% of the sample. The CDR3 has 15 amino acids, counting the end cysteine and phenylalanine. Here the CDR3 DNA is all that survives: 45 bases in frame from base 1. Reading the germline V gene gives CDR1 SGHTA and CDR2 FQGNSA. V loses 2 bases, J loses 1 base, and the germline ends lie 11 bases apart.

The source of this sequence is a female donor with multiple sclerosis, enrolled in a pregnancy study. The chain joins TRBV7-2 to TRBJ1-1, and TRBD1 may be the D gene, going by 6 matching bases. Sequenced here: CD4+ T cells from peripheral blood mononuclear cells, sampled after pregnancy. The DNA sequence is TGTGCCAGCAGCTTATTGGGGGCGGGGAACACTGAAGCTTTCTTT. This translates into CASSLLGAGNTEAFF.